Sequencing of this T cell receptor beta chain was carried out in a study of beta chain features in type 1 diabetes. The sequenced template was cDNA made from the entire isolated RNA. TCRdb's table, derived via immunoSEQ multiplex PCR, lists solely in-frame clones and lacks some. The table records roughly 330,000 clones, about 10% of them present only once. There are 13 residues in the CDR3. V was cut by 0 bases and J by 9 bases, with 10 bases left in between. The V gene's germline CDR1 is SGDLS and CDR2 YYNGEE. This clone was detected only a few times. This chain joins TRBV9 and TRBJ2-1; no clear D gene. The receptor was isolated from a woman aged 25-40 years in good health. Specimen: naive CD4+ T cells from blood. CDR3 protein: CASSVGLPGEQFF. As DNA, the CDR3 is TGTGCCAGCAGCGTAGGGCTCCCTGGTGAGCAGTTCTTC. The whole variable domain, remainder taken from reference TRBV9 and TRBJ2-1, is DSGVTQTPKHLITATGQRVTLRCSPRSGDLSVYWYQQSLDQGLQFLIQYYNGEERAKGNILERFSAQQFPDLHSELNLSSLELGDSALYFCASSVGLPGEQFFGPGTRLTVL.